This paragraph covers one TCR beta chain sequence. This specimen comes from a study of blood T cell repertoires in COVID-19. Repertoires were generated with immunoSEQ multiplex PCR, while TCRdb's copy carries only in-frame clones and drops some. The sample includes about 210,000 clones, more than 85% seen only once; the top ten take 0.55% to 0.75%. V was trimmed by 0 bases and J by 4 bases, leaving 9 bases between them. Germline V lookup: CDR1 SGHNT, CDR2 YENEEA. This CDR3 is 15 amino acids long. The sequence was obtained from a man between 35 and 55 years old with acute or convalescent COVID-19. The sample consisted of peripheral blood. The chain links TRBV11-3 to TRBJ2-2; a weak D match, TRBD2 (6 bases). CDR3 region: CASSLDGAGTGELFF. The CDR3 bases are TGTGCCAGCAGCTTAGATGGAGCGGGCACCGGGGAGCTGTTTTTT.